The clone carrying this TCR beta chain was seen at least ten times. This record belongs to a study of T cells of healthy individuals. MiXCR, run by TCRdb on the 5' RACE reads, gives a single entry per CDR3 protein. The sample yields around 80,000 distinct CDR3 sequences, approximately 4.7% seen once. In germline, CDR1 is SGDLS, CDR2 YYNGEE. V was clipped by 5 bases and J by 0 bases, with 18 bases between them. The CDR3 consists of 17 residues. This TCR was sampled from a female donor in good health. The chain employs TRBV9 and TRBJ1-3, with D possibly matching TRBD1 (6 bases). The chain's CDR3 is CASSSPRQDRSGNTIYF. In DNA, the CDR3 is TGTGCCAGCAGTTCTCCTAGACAGGACCGCTCTGGAAACACCATATATTTT.